This passage covers 26 T cell receptor beta chains from one sample sequenced in a study of T cell responses to AZD1222 COVID-19 vaccine. Assay used: immunoSEQ multiplex PCR; TCRdb lists only in-frame clones, some missing. The sample carries more than 30,000 clones, over 75% recorded once. Sequenced material: peripheral blood, taken 28 days after the second AZD1222 dose. These receptor sequences come from an adult who received the AZD1222 COVID-19 vaccine.

The CDR3: CASSQGILKSSYNSPLHF. In DNA form, the CDR3 reads TGTGCCAGCAGCCAAGGGATCCTGAAATCCTCCTATAATTCACCCCTCCACTTT. The chain combines TRBV7-2 with TRBJ1-6; no clear D. Germline V gene sequence: CDR1 SGHTA, CDR2 FQGNSA. This CDR3 is built from 18 residues. Trimming pared 5 bases from V and 0 bases from J, leaving 17 bases between.

The chain couples TRBV3-1 (or the pseudogene TRBV3-2) to TRBJ2-2; D is undetermined. V lost 0 bases, J lost 4 bases, and 12 bases lay in between. CDR3 length equals 16 residues. CDR1 and CDR2 from the germline V gene are LGHDT and YNNKEL (reference sequence). The CDR3 reads CASSQDPAMVTGELFF. The CDR3 DNA reads TGTGCCAGCAGCCAAGATCCAGCTATGGTCACCGGGGAGCTGTTTTTT.

V is TRBV10-3 and J is TRBJ1-1, with 10 bases fitting TRBD1. Unmatched junction bases numbered 3, after V lost 8 bases and J lost 3 bases. The CDR3 has 13 amino acids. The germline V gene has CDR1 ENHRY and CDR2 SYGVKD. The CDR3: CAIGQGDYTEAFF. CDR3 bases: TGTGCCATCGGACAGGGGGATTACACTGAAGCTTTCTTT.

This CDR3 is CASSRDQETQYF. CDR3 in DNA: TGCGCCAGCAGCCGGGACCAAGAGACCCAGTACTTC. The chain carries TRBV5-1 and TRBJ2-5; no reliable D call. CDR1 is SGHRS and CDR2 is YFSETQ in the germline V gene. CDR3 length equals 12 residues. The V and J ends lost 4 bases and 0 bases respectively, with 4 bases between them.

The chain has TRBV5-4 and TRBJ2-5; TRBD1 matches 8 bases. Germline CDR1 is SGHNT and CDR2 is YYREEE (reference sequence). J was trimmed by 5 bases and V by 1 base; bases with no gene match: 4. This CDR3 region has 14 residues. This chain's CDR3 is CASSLQGAGETQYF. The CDR3 DNA follows: TGTGCCAGCAGCTTGCAGGGGGCGGGGGAGACCCAGTACTTC.

This chain connects TRBV5-4 to TRBJ1-2; 9 nucleotides match TRBD1. The trim removed 4 bases at V and 7 bases at J, leaving 5 bases unmatched. Germline assignment: CDR1 SGHNT and CDR2 YYREEE (reference sequence). The CDR3 runs 13 residues. CDR3 DNA sequence: TGTGCCAGCAGCCCCGACAGGGGGTTTGGCTACACCTTC. Translation gives CASSPDRGFGYTF.

CDR3 loop: CAISDRDREFHGYTF. The CDR3 bases are TGTGCCATCAGCGATCGAGACAGGGAGTTCCATGGCTACACCTTC. The V call is TRBV10-3, the J call TRBJ1-2; 7 nucleotides line up with TRBD1. Trimming took 6 bases from V and 6 from J; bases not matched to a gene: 13. The CDR3 runs 15 residues. Germline V lookup: CDR1 ENHRY, CDR2 SYGVKD.

This chain uses TRBV3-1 (or the pseudogene TRBV3-2) with TRBJ2-7; possible D gene TRBD1, 6 bases. Germline CDR1 and CDR2: LGHDT and YNNKEL (reference sequence). Deletions cut 1 base from V and 2 bases from J, with 6 bases between. The CDR3 extends over 13 amino acids. CDR3 in amino acids: CASSQGQAYEQYF. The CDR3 nucleotides read TGTGCCAGCAGCCAAGGACAGGCCTACGAGCAGTACTTC.

The rearrangement uses TRBV14 and TRBJ2-1; the D is unclear. Germline V gene data show CDR1 as SGHDN and CDR2 as FVKESK. V lost 4 bases, J lost 4 bases, and 2 bases lay in between. This CDR3 spans 11 amino acids. The CDR3 sequence: CASSLYNEQFF. The CDR3 coding sequence is TGTGCCAGCAGCCTGTACAATGAGCAGTTCTTC.

This rearrangement joins TRBV4-3 to TRBJ2-3; D is ambiguous. Germline CDR1 and CDR2: LGHNA and YSLEER. The CDR3 spans 13 residues. Trimming left V 3 bases short and J 3 bases short, with 7 bases between. The CDR3 reads CASSHADTDTQYF. The CDR3 DNA sequence: TGCGCCAGCAGCCACGCAGATACAGATACGCAGTATTTT.

The rearrangement uses TRBV4-2 and TRBJ2-3; no firm D call. The CDR3 runs 17 residues. Germline V CDR1 and CDR2: LGHNA, YNFKEQ. V was shortened by 5 bases and J by 4 bases, with 22 bases between the two germline ends. CDR3 bases: TGTGCCAGCAGCGGACCCCGGGCCCCGCAGTTAGCAGATACGCAGTATTTT. It yields the protein CASSGPRAPQLADTQYF.

The V and J genes are TRBV7-6 and TRBJ2-7; a possible D gene is TRBD2 (5 bases). V lost 0 bases and J lost 9, with 12 bases in between. The CDR3 is 13 residues long. CDR1 SGHVS and CDR2 FNYEAQ come from the germline V gene. The CDR3 reads CASSLAGEGVQYF. The CDR3 region has the DNA TGTGCCAGCAGCTTAGCGGGAGAGGGCGTGCAGTACTTC.

The CDR3 is CASSQIRDRGHEQYF. CDR3 DNA sequence: TGTGCCAGCAGCCAGATCCGGGACAGGGGGCACGAGCAGTACTTC. The V gene is TRBV14, the J gene TRBJ2-7; 12 bases agree with TRBD1. The trim removed 3 bases at V and 5 bases at J, leaving 5 bases unmatched. Germline assignment: CDR1 SGHDN and CDR2 FVKESK. The CDR3 is 15 amino acids.

DNA for the CDR3: TGTGCCAGCAGTTACAGCCTATCCGAAAGGGGCGGCTACACCTTC. Translating it yields CASSYSLSERGGYTF. The J gene is TRBJ1-2, the V gene TRBV6-5; possibly TRBD1 for D (5 bases). Germline V gene data show CDR1 as MNHEY and CDR2 as SVGAGI. V was clipped by 2 bases and J by 8 bases, with 18 bases between them. The length of the CDR3 is 15 residues.

V gene TRBV23-1 combines with J gene TRBJ1-2; 10 bases are a match to TRBD1. TRBV23-1 is reported as an ORF; its role is uncertain. V lost 3 bases to trimming and J lost 4 bases; unmatched junction nucleotides: 11. The CDR3 totals 17 residues. CDR3 DNA sequence: TGCGCCAGCAGTCACCTCGACAGGGGGCGTGCCCCCTATGGCTACACCTTC. Protein sequence: CASSHLDRGRAPYGYTF.

V and J are TRBV27 and TRBJ2-7, with D tentatively TRBD2 (6 bases). Trimming left V 6 bases short and J 3 bases short, with 9 bases between. Germline lookup yields CDR1 MNHEY and CDR2 SMNVEV (reference sequence). The CDR3 extends over 12 amino acids. CDR3 nucleotides: TGTGCCAGCAGCTCCGGGAGCTACGAGCAGTACTTC. As protein: CASSSGSYEQYF.

The chain couples TRBV5-6 to TRBJ2-2, with D tentatively TRBD1 (6 bases). The CDR3 runs 16 residues. V lost 3 bases to trimming and J lost 5 bases, with 17 bases between them. Germline CDR1 SGHDT, CDR2 YYEEEE. The CDR3 DNA follows: TGTGCCAGCAGCTACCGGGCAGGGGCGGGTACCGGGGAGCTGTTTTTT. It is translated as CASSYRAGAGTGELFF.

The V and J genes are TRBV5-4 and TRBJ2-1, with D unclear. The CDR3 is 14 amino acids. Germline loops: CDR1 SGHNT, CDR2 YYREEE (reference sequence). Trimming removed 0 bases from V and 1 base from J, with 5 bases in between. CDR3 DNA: TGTGCCAGCAGCTTGGTGGGATCCTACAATGAGCAGTTCTTC. Amino acid sequence: CASSLVGSYNEQFF.

This clone came up once. V is TRBV6-1 and J is TRBJ1-2; tentatively, D is TRBD1 (5 bases). V lost 0 bases and J lost 7, with 18 bases in between. Germline V gives CDR1 MNHNS, CDR2 SASEGT. There are 16 residues in the CDR3. The CDR3 DNA reads as TGTGCCAGCAGTGAAGCCTTTTTTAGGGGCCGTGGTGGCTACACCTTC. It encodes CASSEAFFRGRGGYTF.

V usage is TRBV18 and J usage is TRBJ2-1; 11 positions match TRBD2. CDR1 KGHSH and CDR2 LQKENI come from the germline V gene. After removal of 4 bases from V and 4 bases from J, the junction contained 9 bases not matched to a gene. CDR3 length: 17 amino acids. CDR3 in amino acids: CASSQGTSGVAYNEQFF. CDR3 sequence (DNA): TGTGCCAGCTCACAAGGGACTAGCGGTGTTGCTTACAATGAGCAGTTCTTC.

This chain links TRBV28 with TRBJ1-2; possible D gene TRBD1, 5 bases. This CDR3 spans 16 amino acids. Trimming cost V 6 bases and J 5 bases, with 22 bases left between them. Germline CDR1 reads MDHEN; CDR2 reads SYDVKM. The chain's CDR3 is CASSPATLRALYGYTF. The CDR3, as DNA: TGTGCCAGCAGCCCAGCAACCCTCAGGGCCCTATATGGCTACACCTTC.

This chain connects TRBV6-5 to TRBJ1-2; TRBD1 matches 8 bases. Per germline, CDR1 MNHEY and CDR2 SVGAGI. This CDR3 is built from 15 residues. V was clipped by 6 bases and J by 1 base; unmatched bases: 7. The DNA for the CDR3 is TGTGCCAGCAGATATATTGGGACAGGTAACTATGGCTACACCTTC. This translates into CASRYIGTGNYGYTF.

This chain uses TRBV28 with TRBJ2-2; D gene unclear. Germline loops: CDR1 MDHEN, CDR2 SYDVKM. There are 12 residues in the CDR3. V was clipped by 4 bases and J by 4 bases, with 4 bases between them. The CDR3 protein is CASSYITGELFF. The CDR3, as DNA: TGTGCCAGCAGTTACATCACCGGGGAGCTGTTTTTT.

This clone has only one observation. The chain has TRBV18 and TRBJ1-5; D unresolved. The CDR3 runs to 13 residues. V was shortened by 2 bases and J by 5 bases, with 7 bases between the two germline ends. Germline CDR1 is KGHSH and CDR2 is LQKENI. The CDR3 DNA sequence: TGTGCCAGCTCACCAGGGGATGATCAGCCCCAGCATTTT. This codes for CASSPGDDQPQHF.

The chain is built from TRBV24-1 and TRBJ1-1; a possible D gene is TRBD1 (6 bases). Germline lookup yields CDR1 KGHDR and CDR2 SFDVKD. V lost 3 bases to trimming and J lost 3 bases, with 13 bases between them. The CDR3 extends over 15 amino acids. The CDR3: CATSDNREGYTEAFF. The CDR3 bases are TGTGCCACCAGTGATAACAGGGAGGGGTACACTGAAGCTTTCTTT.

The chain couples TRBV9 to TRBJ2-7; TRBD2 might be the D (6 bases). The V gene lost 0 bases and the J gene lost 1 base, with 11 bases spanning the gap. Germline loops: CDR1 SGDLS, CDR2 YYNGEE. The CDR3 is made up of 15 amino acids. CDR3: CASSVGLRGSYEQYF. CDR3 sequence (DNA): TGTGCCAGCAGCGTAGGACTACGGGGGTCCTACGAGCAGTACTTC.